The 21 T cell receptor beta chains reported below all come from one sample, sequenced in a study of cytomegalovirus exposure and HLA in healthy donors. Primers: 60 Vbeta forward and 13 Jbeta reverse. TCRdb's table, derived via immunoSEQ multiplex PCR, lists solely in-frame clones and lacks some. Of approximately 160,000 clones in the sample, more than 60% were seen once. Sequencing was done on a sample of PBMCs. The receptors here all came from a woman aged 40 to 55 in good health and CMV-seropositive.

The rearrangement links TRBV10-2 to TRBJ2-5, with 14 bases fitting TRBD2. CDR1 is WSHSY, CDR2 SAAADI, per germline. J gave up 5 bases and V 6 bases, and 5 bases lay outside the gene matches. The CDR3 is 15 residues long. The CDR3 coding sequence is TGCGCCAGCAGGACTAGCGGGGGGGCTGGGGAGACCCAGTACTTC. Encoded protein: CASRTSGGAGETQYF.

The chain links TRBV5-1 to TRBJ1-2, with D possibly being TRBD1 (5 bases). V shed 0 bases and J shed 4 bases, with 13 bases lying between them. CDR1 and CDR2 from the germline V gene are SGHRS and YFSETQ. CDR3 length: 15 amino acids. The CDR3 DNA is TGCGCCAGCAGCTTGGGGGTTCAGGGAGGCTATGGCTACACCTTC. This codes for CASSLGVQGGYGYTF.

J is TRBJ2-7 and V is TRBV30, with TRBD1 identical over 9 bases. Germline CDR1 GTSNPN, CDR2 SVGIG (reference sequence). The CDR3 loop spans 17 amino acids. Trimming cost V 1 base and J 3 bases; bases outside gene matches: 13. This CDR3 reads CAWSEGTGRRGRYEQYF. DNA for the CDR3: TGTGCCTGGAGTGAGGGGACAGGGAGGAGAGGACGCTACGAGCAGTACTTC.

The sample holds a few counts of this clone. This chain connects TRBV30 to TRBJ1-2, with 7 bases matching TRBD1. Unmatched junction bases numbered 1, after V lost 2 bases and J lost 4 bases. The CDR3 contains 12 residues. The germline V gene encodes CDR1 GTSNPN and CDR2 SVGIG (reference sequence). The CDR3 DNA sequence: TGTGCCTGGAGTAGGGACAGCTATGGCTACACCTTC. This translates into CAWSRDSYGYTF. Full variable domain (rest looked up from reference TRBV30 and TRBJ1-2): SQTIHQWPATLVQPVGSPLSLECTVEGTSNPNLYWYRQAAGRGLQLLFYSVGIGQISSEVPQNLSASRPQDRQFILSSKKLLLSDSGFYLCAWSRDSYGYTFGSGTRLTVV.

J is TRBJ2-2 and V is TRBV7-6; TRBD2 is a possible D gene (5 bases). This CDR3 is built from 16 residues. Germline CDR1 reads SGHVS; CDR2 reads FNYEAQ. Trimming removed 5 bases at V and 4 bases at J, with 17 bases between. The CDR3 loop reads CASSPRVRGVTGELFF. The CDR3 DNA sequence: TGTGCCAGCAGCCCCCGAGTTCGGGGAGTCACCGGGGAGCTGTTTTTT.

The genes are TRBV10-3 and TRBJ2-3; 15 bases agree with TRBD2. The CDR3 loop spans 17 amino acids. CDR1 ENHRY and CDR2 SYGVKD come from the germline V gene. V shed 6 bases, J shed 1 base, and the junction held 5 bases outside the gene matches. The CDR3 reads CAIRRTSGGAGTDTQYF. For the CDR3, the DNA is TGTGCCATCAGGAGGACTAGCGGGGGGGCGGGCACAGATACGCAGTATTTT.

J is TRBJ1-6 and V is TRBV7-2; D might be TRBD1 (5 bases). The CDR3 loop spans 16 amino acids. Trimming pared 5 bases from V and 6 bases from J, leaving 17 bases between. The germline gives CDR1 SGHTA, CDR2 FQGNSA. The CDR3 sequence: CASSIGGVTINSPLHF. For the CDR3, the DNA is TGTGCCAGCAGCATTGGAGGGGTGACAATTAATTCACCCCTCCACTTT.

This rearrangement joins TRBV4-2 to TRBJ2-7; 11 bases fit TRBD1. J gave up 6 bases and V 4 bases, and 2 bases lay outside the gene matches. The CDR3 is made up of 13 amino acids. CDR1 and CDR2 (germline): LGHNA, YNFKEQ. This CDR3 is CASSPGQGAEQYF. The CDR3 nucleotides are TGTGCCAGCAGCCCCGGACAGGGGGCCGAGCAGTACTTC.

The J gene is TRBJ2-5, the V gene TRBV18, with 7 bases matching TRBD1. Germline V gives CDR1 KGHSH, CDR2 LQKENI. This CDR3 is 15 amino acids long. The V gene end was trimmed by 4 bases and the J gene end by 2 bases; junction bases not matched to a gene: 7. The CDR3 is CASSLKTGQQETQYF. CDR3 DNA: TGTGCCAGCTCACTGAAGACAGGGCAACAAGAGACCCAGTACTTC.

The rearrangement links TRBV15 to TRBJ2-3; 7 nucleotides match TRBD2. CDR1 LNHNV and CDR2 YYDKDF come from the germline V gene (reference sequence). CDR3 length equals 17 residues. V lost 1 base, J lost 3 bases, and 10 bases stayed unmatched. In DNA form, the CDR3 reads TGTGCCACCAGCAGAGGAGTCCGGGGCGGGGGAACAGATACGCAGTATTTT. Protein: CATSRGVRGGGTDTQYF.

The chain carries TRBV9 and TRBJ1-1; D remains ambiguous. From germline, CDR1 is SGDLS and CDR2 YYNGEE. V shed 0 bases and J shed 0 bases, with 9 bases lying between them. The CDR3 runs to 15 residues. CDR3 nucleotide sequence: TGTGCCAGCAGCGTAGGCCCGGTTATGAACACTGAAGCTTTCTTT. This gives the protein CASSVGPVMNTEAFF.

The chain carries TRBV7-3 and TRBJ2-1; tentatively, D is TRBD1 (6 bases). Trimming left V 4 bases short and J 9 bases short, with 16 bases between. Germline V gene lookup returns CDR1 SGHTA and CDR2 FQGTGA. The CDR3 is made up of 14 amino acids. DNA of the CDR3: TGTGCCAGCAGCTCCAATCCGGGACAAGTTGAGCAGTTCTTC. Translated, it gives CASSSNPGQVEQFF.

The J gene is TRBJ2-3, the V gene TRBV5-1; 12 bases agree with TRBD2. The CDR3 consists of 18 residues. The germline CDR1 and CDR2 sequences are SGHRS and YFSETQ. V was pared by 0 bases and J by 5 bases, with 10 bases of the junction left unmatched. The CDR3 reads CASSLGPPASGGEDTQYF. CDR3 DNA: TGCGCCAGCAGCTTGGGCCCGCCCGCTAGCGGGGGGGAAGATACGCAGTATTTT.

This clone was picked up a small number of times. An end of the junction does not agree with germline; a read error may underlie this. The gene calls are TRBV7-9 and TRBJ2-1; the match to TRBD2 covers 7 bases. Germline V gives CDR1 SEHNR, CDR2 FQNEAQ (reference sequence). This CDR3 has 15 residues. The CDR3 DNA reads as TGTTCCAGCAGTCATAAGCGGGGCCTCTACAATGAGCAGTTCTTC. It yields the protein CSSSHKRGLYNEQFF.

The chain couples TRBV28 to TRBJ1-1, with D unclear. The CDR3 runs to 11 residues. Germline CDR1 reads MDHEN; CDR2 reads SYDVKM. Trimming shortened V by 7 bases and J by 5 bases, and 8 bases separated the two germline ends. The DNA of the CDR3 is TGTGCCAGCAAATCTACGACTGAAGCTTTCTTT. As protein: CASKSTTEAFF.

This clone appeared a few times. The chain has TRBV7-2 and TRBJ2-7; D perhaps matches TRBD2 (6 bases). The CDR3 has 15 residues. Trimming left V 5 bases short and J 4 bases short, with 18 bases between. Germline V gene data show CDR1 as SGHTA and CDR2 as FQGNSA. The CDR3 is CASSRQPGGIYEQYF. CDR3 in DNA: TGTGCCAGCAGCCGACAACCCGGCGGGATTTACGAGCAGTACTTC.

This clone was picked up a small number of times. The chain's CDR3 is CASSQLPGLPEFF. The CDR3, as DNA: TGCGCCAGCAGCCAGCTACCGGGACTCCCCGAGTTCTTC. The J gene is TRBJ2-1, the V gene TRBV4-1; D might be TRBD2 (6 bases). The germline V and J ends were trimmed by 3 bases and 14 bases, with 17 bases remaining between them. Per germline, CDR1 MGHRA and CDR2 YSYEKL. The CDR3 has 13 amino acids.

J is TRBJ2-2 and V is TRBV9; the D is unclear. The V and J ends lost 2 bases and 3 bases respectively, with 11 bases between them. Looked up from germline, CDR1 is SGDLS and CDR2 is YYNGEE. CDR3 length: 15 amino acids. The chain's CDR3 is CASSVQALDTGELFF. CDR3 in DNA: TGTGCCAGCAGCGTCCAGGCCTTGGACACCGGGGAGCTGTTTTTT.

The V call is TRBV4-1, the J call TRBJ2-1, with D possibly being TRBD1 (5 bases). Trimming stripped 1 base from V and 3 bases from J, with 10 bases between. Germline-derived CDR1 and CDR2 are MGHRA and YSYEKL. CDR3 size: 15 residues. The DNA of the CDR3 is TGCGCCAGCAGCCAAGCCGACAGAGACTACAATGAGCAGTTCTTC. It translates to CASSQADRDYNEQFF.

The rearrangement links TRBV7-2 to TRBJ2-3; D uncertain. The V gene's germline CDR1 is SGHTA and CDR2 FQGNSA. The ends were cut back, 3 bases at V and 10 bases at J, with 11 bases in the middle. The length of the CDR3 is 12 residues. The chain's CDR3 is CASSFYTPAQYF. CDR3 coding DNA: TGTGCCAGCAGCTTTTACACCCCAGCGCAGTATTTT.

This clone has only a few counts. This chain connects TRBV7-6 to TRBJ2-5; D perhaps matches TRBD2 (5 bases). With the DNA end fitting TRBJ2-7 better, the J assignment may be wrong. The CDR3 has 13 amino acids. Germline lookup yields CDR1 SGHVS and CDR2 FNYEAQ. CDR3 in DNA: TGTGCCAGCAGCCCGCTAGCTACGTACGAGCAGTACTTC. This sequence encodes CASSPLATYEQYF.